Below are 27 T cell receptor beta chains sequenced from a single sample in a study of T cell responses to AZD1222 COVID-19 vaccine. Generated by immunoSEQ multiplex PCR, the TCRdb table keeps only in-frame clones and is missing some. The sample carries 80,000 to 90,000 clones, roughly nine tenths recorded once. Sequenced material: peripheral blood, taken on day 0 of AZD1222 vaccination. Source of these receptors: an adult in good health.

The genes are TRBV9 and TRBJ2-3, with D unclear. Germline V lookup: CDR1 SGDLS, CDR2 YYNGEE. The V end lost 3 bases, the J end lost 5 bases, and 13 bases lay between the germline ends. This CDR3 comprises 14 residues. CDR3: CASSAYEAGDTQYF. CDR3 bases: TGTGCCAGCAGCGCCTATGAGGCCGGAGATACGCAGTATTTT. Complete variable domain (other parts from reference TRBV9 and TRBJ2-3): DSGVTQTPKHLITATGQRVTLRCSPRSGDLSVYWYQQSLDQGLQFLIQYYNGEERAKGNILERFSAQQFPDLHSELNLSSLELGDSALYFCASSAYEAGDTQYFGPGTRLTVL.

The V call is TRBV4-2, the J call TRBJ2-1; D remains ambiguous. The CDR3 loop spans 12 amino acids. Germline V lookup: CDR1 LGHNA, CDR2 YNFKEQ. V lost 0 bases and J 9 bases, leaving 6 bases between the germline ends. CDR3 sequence (DNA): TGTGCCAGCAGCCAAGAGTGGAGTGAGCAGTTCTTC. Its translation: CASSQEWSEQFF.

This chain links TRBV28 with TRBJ1-4; 7 bases align to TRBD1. The CDR3 has 14 amino acids. Per germline, CDR1 MDHEN and CDR2 SYDVKM. With V trimmed by 3 bases and J by 7 bases, 5 bases remained unmatched. The CDR3 DNA sequence: TGTGCCAGCAGTTTCCACGGACAGGCTGAAAAACTGTTTTTT. Amino acid sequence: CASSFHGQAEKLFF.

The chain has TRBV6-5 and TRBJ2-3; D is perhaps TRBD2 (5 bases). V was pared by 2 bases and J by 3 bases, with 12 bases between. The germline gives CDR1 MNHEY, CDR2 SVGAGI. The CDR3 length is 15 residues. The CDR3 DNA reads TGTGCCAGCAGTTACGTGGGAGCAACAACAGATACGCAGTATTTT. Translated: CASSYVGATTDTQYF.

The genes are TRBV27 and TRBJ2-7; tentatively, D is TRBD1 or TRBD2 (5 bases each). The V gene's germline CDR1 is MNHEY and CDR2 SMNVEV (reference sequence). The CDR3 loop spans 14 amino acids. V was cut by 7 bases and J by 2 bases, with 15 bases left in between. The CDR3 nucleotides are TGTGCCAGCAACCCCGAGTGGGGGACCTACGAGCAGTACTTC. Encoded protein: CASNPEWGTYEQYF.

This chain connects TRBV5-1 to TRBJ2-1, with 7 bases lining up with TRBD2. V lost 0 bases, J lost 4 bases, and 7 bases stayed unmatched. The CDR3 extends over 16 amino acids. Germline CDR1 reads SGHRS; CDR2 reads YFSETQ. For the CDR3, the DNA is TGCGCCAGCAGCTTGGTAGTTGCGGGAGATTACAATGAGCAGTTCTTC. It specifies CASSLVVAGDYNEQFF.

The V gene is TRBV28, the J gene TRBJ2-1, with D perhaps assigned TRBD1 or TRBD2 (7 bases each). Trimming took 6 bases from V and 9 from J, leaving 18 bases between them. This CDR3 has 14 amino acids. From germline, CDR1 is MDHEN and CDR2 SYDVKM. The CDR3 reads CASRRQDREGEQFF. The CDR3 DNA reads as TGTGCCAGCAGGCGTCAAGACAGGGAGGGTGAGCAGTTCTTC. Based on the CDR3 plus reference TRBV28 and TRBJ2-1, the full variable domain is DVKVTQSSRYLVKRTGEKVFLECVQDMDHENMFWYRQDPGLGLRLIYFSYDVKMKEKGDIPEGYSVSREKKERFSLILESASTNQTSMYLCASRRQDREGEQFFGPGTRLTVL.

The chain carries TRBV21-1 and TRBJ2-3; TRBD2 is taken as the D call from the table, unchecked against the DNA. TRBV21-1 is noted as a pseudogene. This CDR3 has 14 residues. The CDR3 here is CAIHRETRTDTQYF. As DNA, the CDR3 is TGTGCCATCCATCGCGAAACCCGCACAGATACGCAGTATTTT.

CDR3 protein: CASRRDSSVYEQYF. For the CDR3, the DNA is TGTGCCAGCAGAAGGGACAGTTCGGTCTACGAGCAGTACTTC. The chain joins TRBV5-4 to TRBJ2-7, with TRBD1 matching 7 bases. The CDR3 consists of 14 residues. The ends lost 5 bases at V and 3 bases at J; junction bases unmatched: 8. In germline, CDR1 is SGHNT, CDR2 YYREEE (reference sequence). The full variable domain, with the rest looked up from reference TRBV5-4 and TRBJ2-7, is ETGVTQSPTHLIKTRGQQVTLRCSSQSGHNTVSWYQQALGQGPQFIFQYYREEENGRGNFPPRFSGLQFPNYSSELNVNALELDDSALYLCASRRDSSVYEQYFGPGTRLTVT.

The rearrangement joins TRBV5-5 to TRBJ1-3; D call uncertain. The germline CDR1 and CDR2 sequences are SGHKS and YYEKEE (reference sequence). The V end lost 0 bases, the J end lost 2 bases, and 12 bases lay between the germline ends. The CDR3 is 16 residues long. The CDR3 spells CASSLAVGKTGNTIYF. CDR3 in DNA: TGTGCCAGCAGCTTGGCCGTGGGTAAAACTGGAAACACCATATATTTT.

In the case of this clone: One end of the junction is discordant with germline, which a read error may explain. The rearrangement uses TRBV6-1 and TRBJ2-2; 7 nucleotides match TRBD2. Germline V lookup: CDR1 MNHNS, CDR2 SASEGT. The CDR3 extends over 15 amino acids. The CDR3 coding sequence is TGTGCCAGCAGTGAGCGGGAGTACATAACCGCGGAGCTGTTTTTT. Encoded protein: CASSEREYITAELFF.

J is TRBJ1-6 and V is TRBV15, with no clear D. The germline V gene encodes CDR1 LNHNV and CDR2 YYDKDF (reference sequence). This CDR3 spans 16 amino acids. V shed 3 bases and J shed 5 bases, with 14 bases lying between them. CDR3 coding DNA: TGTGCCACCAGCAGGGGGATAACAGCAAATAATTCACCCCTCCACTTT. Protein product: CATSRGITANNSPLHF.

The V call is TRBV7-6, the J call TRBJ1-2; D is possibly TRBD1 (5 bases). Deletions cut 2 bases from V and 6 bases from J, with 10 bases between. The CDR3 is made up of 13 amino acids. Germline values: CDR1 SGHVS, CDR2 FNYEAQ. The CDR3 region has the DNA TGTGCCAGCAGCTTAAAGTGGGGGGATGGCTACACCTTC. This sequence encodes CASSLKWGDGYTF.

The chain uses TRBV3-1 (or the pseudogene TRBV3-2) and TRBJ1-5; D is undetermined. V dropped 0 bases and J dropped 0 bases, with 15 bases sitting between them. This CDR3 is built from 18 residues. Germline V lookup: CDR1 LGHDT, CDR2 YNNKEL (reference sequence). The CDR3 coding sequence is TGTGCCAGCAGCCAAGATCCCCCACGGATCTATAGCAATCAGCCCCAGCATTTT. Encoded protein: CASSQDPPRIYSNQPQHF.

The chain has TRBV7-9 and TRBJ2-7; D not resolved. CDR3 length: 16 residues. V lost 0 bases and J lost 6, with 18 bases in between. From germline, CDR1 is SEHNR and CDR2 FQNEAQ (reference sequence). The CDR3 here is CASSLAVGRARLEQYF. For the CDR3, the DNA is TGTGCCAGCAGCTTAGCGGTCGGAAGGGCCCGGCTCGAGCAGTACTTC.

The V call is TRBV19, the J call TRBJ2-1; 14 nucleotides align to TRBD2. Germline CDR1 reads LNHDA; CDR2 reads SQIVND (reference sequence). This CDR3 contains 15 residues. Trimming removed 4 bases from V and 9 bases from J; junction bases left unmatched: 5. The CDR3 nucleotides read TGTGCCAGTAGTACCTCGACTAGCGGGAGGGCTGAGCAGTTCTTC. It codes for CASSTSTSGRAEQFF. Variable domain in full (rest from reference TRBV19 and TRBJ2-1): DGGITQSPKYLFRKEGQNVTLSCEQNLNHDAMYWYRQDPGQGLRLIYYSQIVNDFQKGDIAEGYSVSREKKESFPLTVTSAQKNPTAFYLCASSTSTSGRAEQFFGPGTRLTVL.

This rearrangement joins TRBV10-3 to TRBJ2-7; 7 nucleotides match TRBD1. Germline-derived CDR1 and CDR2 are ENHRY and SYGVKD. With 1 base clipped from V and 2 bases from J, the junction kept 5 bases outside the gene matches. This CDR3 has 15 residues. CDR3: CAISEYEGAAYEQYF. In nucleotides, the CDR3 is TGTGCCATCAGTGAGTACGAGGGGGCGGCCTACGAGCAGTACTTC.

V usage is TRBV2 and J usage is TRBJ1-5, with 9 bases lining up with TRBD1. CDR1 SNHLY and CDR2 FYNNEI come from the germline V gene. The CDR3 runs 14 residues. Unmatched junction bases numbered 3, after V lost 3 bases and J lost 6 bases. The DNA for the CDR3 is TGTGCCAGCAGTGAGACAGGGGGTGGTCAGCCCCAGCATTTT. Its translation is CASSETGGGQPQHF.

V and J are TRBV14 and TRBJ1-2; TRBD1 might be the D (5 bases). From germline, CDR1 is SGHDN and CDR2 FVKESK. The V gene lost 0 bases and the J gene lost 0 bases, with 8 bases spanning the gap. The CDR3 is 15 residues long. The DNA for the CDR3 is TGTGCCAGCAGCCAAGATTGGGGGACTAACTATGGCTACACCTTC. Its protein product is CASSQDWGTNYGYTF.

J is TRBJ2-1 and V is TRBV27; unclear D gene. From germline, CDR1 is MNHEY and CDR2 SMNVEV (reference sequence). The V and J ends lost 2 bases and 0 bases respectively, with 2 bases between them. CDR3 size: 13 residues. The CDR3 loop reads CASSLSSYNEQFF. In DNA, the CDR3 is TGTGCCAGCAGTTTAAGCTCCTACAATGAGCAGTTCTTC.

This chain joins TRBV5-1 and TRBJ1-4; TRBD1 matches 7 bases. V was clipped by 0 bases and J by 3 bases; unmatched bases: 2. Germline CDR1 SGHRS, CDR2 YFSETQ. The CDR3 has 15 amino acids. The CDR3 loop is CASSLGGQPNEKLFF. CDR3 nucleotides: TGCGCCAGCAGCTTGGGGGGACAGCCTAATGAAAAACTGTTTTTT.

V and J are TRBV29-1 and TRBJ2-1, with 11 bases that match TRBD2. Germline loops: CDR1 SQVTM, CDR2 ANQGSEA. This CDR3 is built from 19 residues. J lost 0 bases, V lost 5 bases, and 15 bases had no gene match. CDR3: CSVSGTSGLLMSSYNEQFF. The DNA for the CDR3 is TGCAGCGTTTCCGGGACTAGCGGTCTATTGATGAGCTCCTACAATGAGCAGTTCTTC.

The chain combines TRBV7-2 with TRBJ2-7, with D hard to call. Trimming took off 0 bases at V and 3 bases at J, with 6 bases between the two ends. Germline CDR1 is SGHTA and CDR2 is FQGNSA. The CDR3 runs to 13 residues. The CDR3 reads CASSLASSYEQYF. The DNA for the CDR3 is TGTGCCAGCAGCTTAGCCTCTAGCTACGAGCAGTACTTC.

The rearrangement uses TRBV24-1 and TRBJ2-2, with 8 bases fitting TRBD2. Germline CDR1 KGHDR, CDR2 SFDVKD. With V trimmed by 4 bases and J by 7 bases, 10 bases remained unmatched. CDR3 length: 16 residues. CDR3: CATSEAFAGGHGELFF. The CDR3 DNA follows: TGTGCCACCAGTGAAGCATTTGCGGGAGGTCACGGGGAGCTGTTTTTT.

The J gene is TRBJ2-7, the V gene TRBV4-2; D remains unclear. The CDR3 is 14 residues long. Germline V gene lookup returns CDR1 LGHNA and CDR2 YNFKEQ. Trimming shortened V by 4 bases and J by 5 bases, and 15 bases separated the two germline ends. The chain's CDR3 is CASSLVDSSHEQYF. CDR3 bases: TGTGCCAGCAGCCTAGTCGATAGTAGCCACGAGCAGTACTTC.

Of note for this clone: Other DNA sequences in the same sample also yield this CDR3. V is TRBV2 and J is TRBJ2-5, with 10 bases lining up with TRBD2. J gave up 1 base and V 5 bases, and 1 base lay outside the gene matches. The CDR3 runs 14 residues. The V gene's germline CDR1 is SNHLY and CDR2 FYNNEI. CDR3 bases: TGTGCCAGCAGTTGGACTAGCGGCCAAGAGACCCAGTACTTC. Translation: CASSWTSGQETQYF.

The chain employs TRBV7-2 and TRBJ1-4, with no clear D. The CDR3 totals 14 residues. The ends were cut back, 5 bases at V and 7 bases at J, with 14 bases in the middle. Germline assignment: CDR1 SGHTA and CDR2 FQGNSA. The CDR3 loop is CASSPGSSREKLFF. CDR3 in DNA: TGTGCCAGCAGCCCCGGGTCCAGCCGTGAAAAACTGTTTTTT.